This T cell receptor (beta chain) was documented in a study of breast tumors, draining lymph nodes, adjacent tissues. Samples came from axillary lymph nodes draining the breast cancer. As concerns this clonotype: Its antigen is undetermined.

The study's findings and limits: Tumors had less TCR diversity than lymph nodes, more than nontumor tissue. Luminal-like breast cancer showed significantly greater tumor-nontumor repertoire similarity than basal-like breast cancer did. Data fit most tumor T cells coming from lymph node, expanding in tumor.

The CDR3 runs 14 residues. Per germline, CDR1 SEHNR and CDR2 FQNEAQ (reference sequence). The V and J ends lost 5 bases and 6 bases, in that order; junction bases with no gene match: 3. MiXCR, applied by TCRdb to the multiplex PCR reads, yields one record per CDR3 protein. The table records 200,000 to 250,000 distinct CDR3 sequences, 32% of them present only once. The TCR originated in a female donor with breast cancer. Some clones in this sample may be carry-over from other donors' samples. The V and J genes are TRBV7-9 and TRBJ2-2, with 10 nucleotides matching TRBD2. The material sequenced was axillary lymph node tissue. CDR3: CASSQSGRAGELFF. The CDR3 bases are TGTGCCAGCAGCCAAAGCGGGAGGGCCGGGGAGCTGTTTTTT.